These T cell receptor beta chains were read from a single sample in a study of blood T cell repertoires in COVID-19. Sequencing used immunoSEQ multiplex PCR; TCRdb keeps in-frame clones, though not all of them. The profile shows tens of thousands of clones, 65% to 90% of them singletons. The sequenced sample consisted of peripheral blood. The origin of the receptors is an older woman with acute or convalescent COVID-19. Both conserved end residues are part of each CDR3. The D gene is left open where the match is weak. Clone size is stated in some rows and not others, as once, few, many or a class when expanded.

j_gene: TRBJ2-1; v_gene: TRBV24-1; abundance: NA; d_gene: NA; CDR3aa: CATERETGEQFF; CDR3nt: TGTGCCACCGAACGGGAGACCGGTGAGCAGTTCTTC
j_gene: TRBJ1-5; v_gene: TRBV2; abundance: NA; d_gene: NA; CDR3aa: CASSVGPQPQHF; CDR3nt: TGTGCCAGCAGTGTGGGGCCTCAGCCCCAGCATTTT
j_gene: TRBJ1-1; v_gene: TRBV6-6; abundance: NA; d_gene: TRBD1; CDR3aa: CASSSYNTGDTEAFF; CDR3nt: TGTGCCAGCAGTTCTTACAATACAGGGGACACTGAAGCTTTCTTT
j_gene: TRBJ2-7; v_gene: TRBV27; abundance: NA; d_gene: NA; CDR3aa: CASSSWTESYEQYF; CDR3nt: TGTGCCAGCAGTTCTTGGACAGAATCCTACGAGCAGTACTTC
j_gene: TRBJ2-2; v_gene: TRBV2; abundance: NA; d_gene: NA; CDR3aa: CASSVFGGVAGELFF; CDR3nt: TGTGCCAGCAGTGTTTTCGGGGGAGTTGCCGGGGAGCTGTTTTTT
j_gene: TRBJ1-2; v_gene: TRBV15; abundance: NA; d_gene: NA; CDR3aa: CATSNLAQGNYGYTF; CDR3nt: TGTGCCACCAGCAATTTAGCCCAGGGGAACTATGGCTACACCTTC
j_gene: TRBJ2-3; v_gene: TRBV11-2; abundance: NA; d_gene: TRBD1; CDR3aa: CASSLGGQGRDTQYF; CDR3nt: TGTGCCAGCAGCTTAGGCGGACAGGGTAGAGATACGCAGTATTTT
j_gene: TRBJ1-5; v_gene: TRBV3-1/TRBV3-2; abundance: NA; d_gene: TRBD1; CDR3aa: CASSQGTGLGQPQHF; CDR3nt: TGTGCCAGCAGCCAAGGGACAGGGTTGGGGCAGCCCCAGCATTTT
j_gene: TRBJ2-6; v_gene: TRBV9; abundance: NA; d_gene: TRBD1; CDR3aa: CASSARGRGSGANVLTF; CDR3nt: TGTGCCAGCAGCGCTAGGGGCAGGGGGTCTGGGGCCAACGTCCTGACTTTC
j_gene: TRBJ2-2; v_gene: TRBV7-3; abundance: once; d_gene: NA; CDR3aa: CASSLLGASNTGELFF; CDR3nt: TGTGCCAGCAGCTTATTGGGGGCGTCGAACACCGGGGAGCTGTTTTTT
j_gene: TRBJ1-1; v_gene: TRBV29-1; abundance: NA; d_gene: NA; CDR3aa: CAIAGPGTEAFF; CDR3nt: TGCGCGATTGCGGGTCCGGGCACTGAAGCTTTCTTT
j_gene: TRBJ2-2; v_gene: TRBV9; abundance: NA; d_gene: TRBD2; CDR3aa: CASSPREPGELFF; CDR3nt: TGTGCCAGCAGCCCGCGGGAGCCCGGGGAGCTGTTTTTT
j_gene: TRBJ1-2; v_gene: TRBV5-8; abundance: NA; d_gene: NA; CDR3aa: CASSLYSGYTF; CDR3nt: TGTGCCAGCAGCTTGTACAGTGGCTACACCTTC
j_gene: TRBJ2-1; v_gene: TRBV6-5; abundance: NA; d_gene: TRBD2; CDR3aa: CASRLAGLYNEQFF; CDR3nt: TGTGCCAGCAGGCTAGCGGGTTTGTACAATGAGCAGTTCTTC
j_gene: TRBJ1-1; v_gene: TRBV6-6; abundance: few; d_gene: TRBD1; CDR3aa: CASSRSGTAYTEAFF; CDR3nt: TGTGCCAGCAGTCGATCCGGGACAGCCTACACTGAAGCTTTCTTT
j_gene: TRBJ2-5; v_gene: TRBV6-6; abundance: NA; d_gene: NA; CDR3aa: CASTHGVSRAQYF; CDR3nt: TGTGCCAGCACCCACGGGGTTTCCAGAGCCCAGTACTTC
j_gene: TRBJ1-1; v_gene: TRBV5-1; abundance: NA; d_gene: NA; CDR3aa: CASSLLGGDTEAFF; CDR3nt: TGCGCCAGCAGCTTACTCGGCGGGGACACTGAAGCTTTCTTT
j_gene: TRBJ2-7; v_gene: TRBV14; abundance: NA; d_gene: TRBD2; CDR3aa: CASSLASGSYEQYF; CDR3nt: TGTGCCAGCAGCTTGGCTAGCGGTTCCTACGAGCAGTACTTC
j_gene: TRBJ1-2; v_gene: TRBV7-2; abundance: NA; d_gene: TRBD1; CDR3aa: CASSLPGTDYGYTF; CDR3nt: TGTGCCAGCAGCCTACCCGGGACAGATTACGGCTACACCTTC
j_gene: TRBJ2-3; v_gene: TRBV28; abundance: NA; d_gene: TRBD2; CDR3aa: CASSLIAGGNTDTQYF; CDR3nt: TGTGCCAGCAGTTTAATAGCGGGGGGTAACACAGATACGCAGTATTTT
j_gene: TRBJ2-7; v_gene: TRBV7-2; abundance: NA; d_gene: NA; CDR3aa: CASSLPPFYEQYF; CDR3nt: TGTGCCAGCAGCTTACCCCCCTTCTACGAGCAGTACTTC
j_gene: TRBJ1-2; v_gene: TRBV18; abundance: NA; d_gene: TRBD1; CDR3aa: CASSPGGVTGEYYGYTF; CDR3nt: TGTGCCAGCTCACCGGGCGGCGTTACAGGGGAATACTATGGCTACACCTTC
j_gene: TRBJ1-1; v_gene: TRBV12-3/TRBV12-4; abundance: few; d_gene: TRBD1; CDR3aa: CASSRDSPEAFF; CDR3nt: TGTGCCAGCAGTCGGGACAGCCCTGAAGCTTTCTTT
j_gene: TRBJ2-7; v_gene: TRBV30; abundance: few; d_gene: TRBD2; CDR3aa: CAWSGLAGSVHEQYF; CDR3nt: TGTGCCTGGAGTGGACTAGCGGGGTCGGTCCACGAGCAGTACTTC
j_gene: TRBJ2-1; v_gene: TRBV9; abundance: once; d_gene: TRBD2; CDR3aa: CASTPIAGANEQFF; CDR3nt: TGTGCCAGCACTCCGATAGCGGGAGCCAATGAGCAGTTCTTC
j_gene: TRBJ1-1; v_gene: TRBV11-2; abundance: many; d_gene: NA; CDR3aa: CASSLAWPPGGNTEAFF; CDR3nt: TGTGCCAGCAGCTTAGCCTGGCCCCCCGGGGGGAACACTGAAGCTTTCTTT
j_gene: TRBJ1-1; v_gene: TRBV15; abundance: NA; d_gene: TRBD1; CDR3aa: CATSRQGQGEAFF; CDR3nt: TGTGCCACCAGCCGACAAGGACAGGGTGAAGCTTTCTTT
j_gene: TRBJ2-3; v_gene: TRBV30; abundance: NA; d_gene: NA; CDR3aa: CAWSPSNSPTDTQYF; CDR3nt: TGTGCCTGGAGTCCCTCGAACTCCCCCACAGATACGCAGTATTTT
j_gene: TRBJ2-7; v_gene: TRBV18; abundance: few; d_gene: NA; CDR3aa: CASSPYDGGEQYF; CDR3nt: TGTGCCAGCTCACCGTACGACGGAGGTGAGCAGTACTTC
j_gene: TRBJ1-2; v_gene: TRBV30; abundance: NA; d_gene: TRBD1; CDR3aa: CAWRETGNGYTF; CDR3nt: TGTGCCTGGAGAGAGACAGGGAATGGCTACACCTTC
j_gene: TRBJ2-7; v_gene: TRBV5-1; abundance: NA; d_gene: NA; CDR3aa: CASSLELLFEQYF; CDR3nt: TGCGCCAGCAGCTTGGAATTATTGTTCGAGCAGTACTTC
j_gene: TRBJ2-7; v_gene: TRBV28; abundance: NA; d_gene: NA; CDR3aa: CASRETGVTYEQYF; CDR3nt: TGTGCCAGCAGGGAGACAGGCGTTACCTACGAGCAGTACTTC
j_gene: TRBJ1-4; v_gene: TRBV28; abundance: NA; d_gene: NA; CDR3aa: CASRTGVEKLFF; CDR3nt: TGTGCCAGCAGAACGGGTGTTGAAAAACTGTTTTTT
j_gene: TRBJ2-7; v_gene: TRBV27; abundance: NA; d_gene: TRBD2; CDR3aa: CASSSYTSGSYEQYF; CDR3nt: TGTGCCAGCAGTTCCTATACTAGCGGGAGCTACGAGCAGTACTTC
j_gene: TRBJ2-3; v_gene: TRBV5-1; abundance: NA; d_gene: TRBD2; CDR3aa: CASSPTTSGFTDTQYF; CDR3nt: TGCGCCAGCAGCCCGACGACTAGCGGATTCACAGATACGCAGTATTTT
j_gene: TRBJ1-1; v_gene: TRBV7-9; abundance: NA; d_gene: NA; CDR3aa: CASRESSRTEAFF; CDR3nt: TGTGCCAGCAGGGAGAGCTCGAGAACTGAAGCTTTCTTT
j_gene: TRBJ1-2; v_gene: TRBV30; abundance: NA; d_gene: NA; CDR3aa: CAWSKPGVNYGYTF; CDR3nt: TGTGCCTGGAGTAAGCCAGGGGTTAACTATGGCTACACCTTC
j_gene: TRBJ2-1; v_gene: TRBV18; abundance: once; d_gene: TRBD2; CDR3aa: CASSPAGLASNEQFF; CDR3nt: TGTGCCAGCTCACCCGCGGGACTAGCGTCCAATGAGCAGTTCTTC
j_gene: TRBJ1-2; v_gene: TRBV5-4; abundance: NA; d_gene: NA; CDR3aa: CASSLESTISRGYTF; CDR3nt: TGTGCCAGCAGCTTGGAAAGCACAATCTCTAGAGGCTACACCTTC
j_gene: TRBJ2-1; v_gene: TRBV7-3; abundance: NA; d_gene: TRBD2; CDR3aa: CASSPGTSGTRGDEQFF; CDR3nt: TGTGCCAGCAGCCCAGGGACTAGCGGGACTAGAGGCGATGAGCAGTTCTTC
j_gene: TRBJ2-5; v_gene: TRBV9; abundance: NA; d_gene: TRBD1; CDR3aa: CASSVGQGAQETQYF; CDR3nt: TGTGCCAGCAGCGTCGGACAGGGGGCTCAAGAGACCCAGTACTTC
j_gene: TRBJ1-2; v_gene: TRBV30; abundance: NA; d_gene: TRBD1; CDR3aa: CAWSQGQGFSVNYGYTF; CDR3nt: TGTGCCTGGAGCCAAGGACAGGGTTTCTCAGTCAACTATGGCTACACCTTC
j_gene: TRBJ1-2; v_gene: TRBV6-1; abundance: NA; d_gene: TRBD1; CDR3aa: CASSEIGTVDGYTF; CDR3nt: TGTGCCAGCAGTGAAATTGGGACAGTCGATGGCTACACCTTC
j_gene: TRBJ1-1; v_gene: TRBV7-9; abundance: medium-sized; d_gene: TRBD1; CDR3aa: CASSSQLTGRGTEAFF; CDR3nt: TGTGCCAGCAGCTCCCAGCTGACAGGGAGAGGCACTGAAGCTTTCTTT
j_gene: TRBJ2-2; v_gene: TRBV3-1/TRBV3-2; abundance: NA; d_gene: NA; CDR3aa: CASSQVVGLVASGELFF; CDR3nt: TGTGCCAGCAGCCAAGTTGTGGGACTCGTGGCGTCCGGGGAGCTGTTTTTT
j_gene: TRBJ1-1; v_gene: TRBV10-3; abundance: NA; d_gene: NA; CDR3aa: CAISDNTLTVNTEAFF; CDR3nt: TGTGCCATCAGCGACAATACATTGACAGTGAACACTGAAGCTTTCTTT
j_gene: TRBJ2-3; v_gene: TRBV28; abundance: NA; d_gene: NA; CDR3aa: CASSADRRRMHTDTQYF; CDR3nt: TGTGCCAGCAGTGCCGATAGAAGAAGAATGCACACAGATACGCAGTATTTT
j_gene: TRBJ1-2; v_gene: TRBV7-9; abundance: NA; d_gene: TRBD1; CDR3aa: CASSSRGNYGYTF; CDR3nt: TGTGCCAGCAGCAGCAGGGGGAACTATGGCTACACCTTC
j_gene: TRBJ1-1; v_gene: TRBV7-3; abundance: NA; d_gene: NA; CDR3aa: CASSFNTGPEKAFF; CDR3nt: TGTGCCAGCAGCTTCAACACAGGGCCGGAAAAAGCTTTCTTT
j_gene: TRBJ1-1; v_gene: TRBV21-1; abundance: NA; d_gene: NA; CDR3aa: CASSLIKPGQGVNTEAFF; CDR3nt: TGTGCCAGCAGCCTAATCAAACCGGGACAGGGGGTGAACACTGAAGCTTTCTTT
j_gene: TRBJ1-2; v_gene: TRBV28; abundance: NA; d_gene: NA; CDR3aa: CASRTPGQTFNYGYTF; CDR3nt: TGTGCCAGCAGAACCCCTGGACAGACTTTTAACTATGGCTACACCTTC
j_gene: TRBJ2-1; v_gene: TRBV19; abundance: NA; d_gene: TRBD1; CDR3aa: CASSFGPRGQEQFF; CDR3nt: TGTGCCAGTAGTTTCGGGCCCAGGGGGCAGGAGCAGTTCTTC
j_gene: TRBJ1-3; v_gene: TRBV7-7; abundance: once; d_gene: NA; CDR3aa: CASSRQPGPGNTIYF; CDR3nt: TGTGCTAGCTCCCGACAGCCTGGCCCTGGAAACACCATATATTTT
j_gene: TRBJ1-4; v_gene: TRBV3-1/TRBV3-2; abundance: NA; d_gene: TRBD1; CDR3aa: CASSQRGRGVLEKLFF; CDR3nt: TGTGCCAGCAGCCAGAGGGGCAGGGGGGTTTTGGAAAAACTGTTTTTT